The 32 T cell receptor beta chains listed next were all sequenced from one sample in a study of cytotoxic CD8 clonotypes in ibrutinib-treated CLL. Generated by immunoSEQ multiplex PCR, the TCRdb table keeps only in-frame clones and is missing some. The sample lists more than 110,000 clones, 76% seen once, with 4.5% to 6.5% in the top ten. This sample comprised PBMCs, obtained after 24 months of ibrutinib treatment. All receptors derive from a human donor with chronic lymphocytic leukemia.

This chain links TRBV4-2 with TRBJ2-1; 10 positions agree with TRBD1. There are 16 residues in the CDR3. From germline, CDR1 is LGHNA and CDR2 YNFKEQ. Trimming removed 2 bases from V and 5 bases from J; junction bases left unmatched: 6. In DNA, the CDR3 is TGTGCCAGCAGCCAACCTCCGGGACAGGGGCACAATGAGCAGTTCTTC. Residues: CASSQPPGQGHNEQFF.

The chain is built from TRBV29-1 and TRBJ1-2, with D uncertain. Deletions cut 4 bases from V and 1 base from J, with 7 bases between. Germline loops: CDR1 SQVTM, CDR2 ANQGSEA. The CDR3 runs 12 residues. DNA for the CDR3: TGCAGCGTTGTCCACAGTAACTATGGCTACACCTTC. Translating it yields CSVVHSNYGYTF.

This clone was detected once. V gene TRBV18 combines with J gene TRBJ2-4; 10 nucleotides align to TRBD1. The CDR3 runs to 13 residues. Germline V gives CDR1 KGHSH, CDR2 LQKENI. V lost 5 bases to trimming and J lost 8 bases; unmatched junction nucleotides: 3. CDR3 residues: CASSAGTGDIQYF. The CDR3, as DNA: TGTGCCAGCTCAGCCGGGACAGGGGACATTCAGTACTTC.

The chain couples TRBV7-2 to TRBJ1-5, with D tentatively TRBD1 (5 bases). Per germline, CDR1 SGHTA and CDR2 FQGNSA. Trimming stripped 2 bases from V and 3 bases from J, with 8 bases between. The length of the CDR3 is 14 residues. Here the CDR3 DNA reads TGTGCCAGCAGCTTATCGGGGCACAATCAGCCCCAGCATTTT. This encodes CASSLSGHNQPQHF. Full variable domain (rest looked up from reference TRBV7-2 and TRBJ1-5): GAGVSQSPSNKVTEKGKDVELRCDPISGHTALYWYRQSLGQGLEFLIYFQGNSAPDKSGLPSDRFSAERTGGSVSTLTIQRTQQEDSAVYLCASSLSGHNQPQHFGDGTRLSIL.

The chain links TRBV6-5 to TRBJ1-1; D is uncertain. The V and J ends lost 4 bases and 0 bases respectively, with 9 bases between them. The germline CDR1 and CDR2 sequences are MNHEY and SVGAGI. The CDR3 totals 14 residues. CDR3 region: CASSLLGMNTEAFF. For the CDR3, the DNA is TGTGCCAGCAGTTTATTGGGTATGAACACTGAAGCTTTCTTT.

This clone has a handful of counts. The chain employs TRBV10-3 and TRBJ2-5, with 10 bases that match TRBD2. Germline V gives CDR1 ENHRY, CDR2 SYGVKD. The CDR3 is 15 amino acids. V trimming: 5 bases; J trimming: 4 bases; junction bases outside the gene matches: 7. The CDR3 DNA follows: TGTGCCATCAGTCCTAGCGGGAGAGCGCGAGAGACCCAGTACTTC. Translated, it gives CAISPSGRARETQYF.

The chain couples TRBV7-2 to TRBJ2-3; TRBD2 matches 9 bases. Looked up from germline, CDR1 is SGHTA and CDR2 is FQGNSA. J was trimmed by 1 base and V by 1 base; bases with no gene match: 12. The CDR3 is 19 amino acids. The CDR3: CASSLVGAGGLPRTDTQYF. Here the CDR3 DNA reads TGTGCCAGCAGCTTAGTTGGGGCGGGAGGGCTACCACGCACAGATACGCAGTATTTT.

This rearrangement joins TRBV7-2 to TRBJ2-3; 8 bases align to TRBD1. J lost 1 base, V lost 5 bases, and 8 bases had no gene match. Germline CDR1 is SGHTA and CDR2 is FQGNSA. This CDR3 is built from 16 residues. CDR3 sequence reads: CASSPRSGGGTDTQYF. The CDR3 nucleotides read TGTGCCAGCAGCCCCCGGTCAGGGGGCGGCACAGATACGCAGTATTTT.

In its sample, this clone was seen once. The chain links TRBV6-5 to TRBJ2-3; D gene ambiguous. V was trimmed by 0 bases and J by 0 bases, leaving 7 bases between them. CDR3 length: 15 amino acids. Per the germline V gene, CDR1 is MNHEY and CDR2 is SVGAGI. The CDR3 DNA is TGTGCCAGCAGTTACTCGGGCGGTAGCACAGATACGCAGTATTTT. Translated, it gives CASSYSGGSTDTQYF.

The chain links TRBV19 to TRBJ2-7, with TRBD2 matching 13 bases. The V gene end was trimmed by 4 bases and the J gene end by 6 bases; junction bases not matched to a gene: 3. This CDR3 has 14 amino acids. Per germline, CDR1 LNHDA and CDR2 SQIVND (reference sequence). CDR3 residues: CASSTTSGRAEQYF. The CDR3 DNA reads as TGTGCCAGTAGTACTACTAGCGGGAGGGCCGAGCAGTACTTC.

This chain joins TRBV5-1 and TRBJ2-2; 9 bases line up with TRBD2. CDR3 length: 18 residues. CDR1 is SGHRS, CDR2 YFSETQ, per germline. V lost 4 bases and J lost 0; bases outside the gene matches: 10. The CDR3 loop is CASSPNPSGTANTGELFF. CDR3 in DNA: TGCGCCAGCAGCCCCAATCCTAGCGGGACCGCGAACACCGGGGAGCTGTTTTTT.

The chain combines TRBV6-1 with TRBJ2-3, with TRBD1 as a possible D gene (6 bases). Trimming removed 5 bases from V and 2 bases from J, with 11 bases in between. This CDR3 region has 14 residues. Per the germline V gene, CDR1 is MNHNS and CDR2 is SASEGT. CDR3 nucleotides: TGTGCCAGCAGTCCCCGGACAGACACAGATACGCAGTATTTT. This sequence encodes CASSPRTDTDTQYF.

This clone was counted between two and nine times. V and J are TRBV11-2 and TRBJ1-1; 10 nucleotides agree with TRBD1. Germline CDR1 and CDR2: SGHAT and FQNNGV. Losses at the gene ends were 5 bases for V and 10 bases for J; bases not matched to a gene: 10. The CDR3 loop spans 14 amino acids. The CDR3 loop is CASSPGPGTGAAFF. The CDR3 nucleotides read TGTGCCAGCAGCCCCGGTCCCGGGACAGGGGCAGCTTTCTTT.

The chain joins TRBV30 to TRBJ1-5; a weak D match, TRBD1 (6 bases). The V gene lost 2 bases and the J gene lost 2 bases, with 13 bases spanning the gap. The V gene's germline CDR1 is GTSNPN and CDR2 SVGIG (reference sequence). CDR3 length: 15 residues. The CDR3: CAWSPGPGGNQPQHF. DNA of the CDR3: TGTGCCTGGAGTCCGGGACCAGGGGGCAATCAGCCCCAGCATTTT.

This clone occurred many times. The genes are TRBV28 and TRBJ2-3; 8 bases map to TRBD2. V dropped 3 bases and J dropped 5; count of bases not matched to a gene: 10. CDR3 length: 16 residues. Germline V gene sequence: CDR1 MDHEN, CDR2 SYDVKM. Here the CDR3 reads CASSFYGGRRKDTQYF. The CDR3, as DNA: TGTGCCAGCAGTTTTTACGGCGGGAGGAGGAAAGATACGCAGTATTTT.

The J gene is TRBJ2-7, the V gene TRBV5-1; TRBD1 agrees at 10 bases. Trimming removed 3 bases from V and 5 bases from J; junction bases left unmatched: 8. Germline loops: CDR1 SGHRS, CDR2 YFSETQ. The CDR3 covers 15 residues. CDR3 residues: CASSSTTGGWNEQYF. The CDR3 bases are TGCGCCAGCAGCTCCACGACAGGGGGCTGGAACGAGCAGTACTTC.

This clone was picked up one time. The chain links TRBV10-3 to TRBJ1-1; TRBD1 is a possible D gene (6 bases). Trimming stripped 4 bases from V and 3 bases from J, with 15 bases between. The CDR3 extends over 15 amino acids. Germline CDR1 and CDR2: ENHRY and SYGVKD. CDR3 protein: CAISGTDDPDTEAFF. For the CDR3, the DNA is TGTGCCATCAGTGGGACAGACGACCCGGACACTGAAGCTTTCTTT.

CDR3 sequence: CASSRDPTYNEQFF. The CDR3 bases are TGTGCCAGCAGCCGGGACCCAACCTACAATGAGCAGTTCTTC. V is TRBV6-1 and J is TRBJ2-1; perhaps D is TRBD1 or TRBD2 (5 bases each). This CDR3 is 14 amino acids long. Germline V gene sequence: CDR1 MNHNS, CDR2 SASEGT. V gave up 6 bases and J gave up 2 bases, with 11 bases separating them.

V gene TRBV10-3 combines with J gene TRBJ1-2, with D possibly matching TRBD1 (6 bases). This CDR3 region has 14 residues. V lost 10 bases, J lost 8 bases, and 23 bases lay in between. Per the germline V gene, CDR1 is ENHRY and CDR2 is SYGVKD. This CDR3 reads CATTTDSFIGGYTF. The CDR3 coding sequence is TGTGCCACCACGACGGACAGCTTCATAGGAGGCTACACCTTC.

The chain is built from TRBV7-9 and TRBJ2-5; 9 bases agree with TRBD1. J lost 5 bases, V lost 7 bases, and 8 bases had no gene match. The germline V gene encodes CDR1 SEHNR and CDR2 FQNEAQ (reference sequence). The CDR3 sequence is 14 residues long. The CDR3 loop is CASTWGTGRETQYF. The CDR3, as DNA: TGTGCCAGCACCTGGGGGACAGGGCGTGAGACCCAGTACTTC.

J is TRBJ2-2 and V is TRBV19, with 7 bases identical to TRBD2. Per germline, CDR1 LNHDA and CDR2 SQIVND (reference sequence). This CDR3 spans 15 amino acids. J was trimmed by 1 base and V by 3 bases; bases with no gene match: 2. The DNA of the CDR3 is TGTGCCAGTAGTATTTCGGGAGGGAACACCGGGGAGCTGTTTTTT. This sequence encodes CASSISGGNTGELFF.

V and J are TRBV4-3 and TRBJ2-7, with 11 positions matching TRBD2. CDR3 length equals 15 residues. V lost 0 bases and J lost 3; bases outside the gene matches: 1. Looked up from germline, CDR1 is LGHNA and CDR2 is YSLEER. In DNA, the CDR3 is TGCGCCAGCAGCCAAGAGGGGACTAGCGGCTACGAGCAGTACTTC. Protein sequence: CASSQEGTSGYEQYF.

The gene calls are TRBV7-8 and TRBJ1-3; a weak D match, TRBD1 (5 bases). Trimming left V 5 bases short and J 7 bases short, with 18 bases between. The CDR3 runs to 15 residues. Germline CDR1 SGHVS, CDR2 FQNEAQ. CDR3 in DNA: TGTGCCAGCAGCCCGGGGGAGGTTTTCGGGAACACCATATATTTT. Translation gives CASSPGEVFGNTIYF.

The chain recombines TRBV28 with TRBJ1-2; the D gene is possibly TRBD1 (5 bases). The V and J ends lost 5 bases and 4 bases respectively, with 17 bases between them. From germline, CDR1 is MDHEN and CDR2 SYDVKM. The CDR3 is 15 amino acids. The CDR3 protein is CASSRPGAGGYGYTF. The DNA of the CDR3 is TGTGCCAGCAGTAGGCCCGGGGCGGGGGGCTATGGCTACACCTTC.

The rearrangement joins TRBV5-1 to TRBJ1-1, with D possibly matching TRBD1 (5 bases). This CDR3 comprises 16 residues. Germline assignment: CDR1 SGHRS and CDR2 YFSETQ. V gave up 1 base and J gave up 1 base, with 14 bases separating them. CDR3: CASSLWDPRQNTEAFF. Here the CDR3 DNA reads TGCGCCAGCAGCTTGTGGGACCCACGCCAGAACACTGAAGCTTTCTTT. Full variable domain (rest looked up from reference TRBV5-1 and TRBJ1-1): KAGVTQTPRYLIKTRGQQVTLSCSPISGHRSVSWYQQTPGQGLQFLFEYFSETQRNKGNFPGRFSGRQFSNSRSEMNVSTLELGDSALYLCASSLWDPRQNTEAFFGQGTRLTVV.

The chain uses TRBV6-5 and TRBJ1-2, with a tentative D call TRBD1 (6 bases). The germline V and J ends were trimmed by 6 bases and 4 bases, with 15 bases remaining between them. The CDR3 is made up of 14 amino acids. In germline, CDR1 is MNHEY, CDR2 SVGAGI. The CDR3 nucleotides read TGTGCCAGCAGCCCCTTCCGGGACACCTATGGCTACACCTTC. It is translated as CASSPFRDTYGYTF.

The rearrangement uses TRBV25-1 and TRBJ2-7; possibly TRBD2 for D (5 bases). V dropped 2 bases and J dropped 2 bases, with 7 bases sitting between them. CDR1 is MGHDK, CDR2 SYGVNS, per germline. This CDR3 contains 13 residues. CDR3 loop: CASSEILAYEQYF. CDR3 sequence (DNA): TGTGCCAGCAGTGAAATACTAGCCTACGAGCAGTACTTC.

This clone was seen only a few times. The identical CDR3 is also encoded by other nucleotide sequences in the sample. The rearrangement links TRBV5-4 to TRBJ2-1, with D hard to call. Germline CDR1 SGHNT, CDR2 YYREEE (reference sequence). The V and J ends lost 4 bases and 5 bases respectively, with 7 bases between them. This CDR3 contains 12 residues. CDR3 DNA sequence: TGTGCCAGCAGCCCCAACGACAATGAGCAGTTCTTC. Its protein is CASSPNDNEQFF.

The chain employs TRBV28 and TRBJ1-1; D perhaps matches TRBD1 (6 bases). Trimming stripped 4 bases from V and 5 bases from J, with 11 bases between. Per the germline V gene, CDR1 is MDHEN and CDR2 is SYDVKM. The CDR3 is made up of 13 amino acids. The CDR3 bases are TGTGCCAGCAGTTCCTCCCAGGGGACTGAAGCTTTCTTT. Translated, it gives CASSSSQGTEAFF. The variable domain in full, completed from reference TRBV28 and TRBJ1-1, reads DVKVTQSSRYLVKRTGEKVFLECVQDMDHENMFWYRQDPGLGLRLIYFSYDVKMKEKGDIPEGYSVSREKKERFSLILESASTNQTSMYLCASSSSQGTEAFFGQGTRLTVV.

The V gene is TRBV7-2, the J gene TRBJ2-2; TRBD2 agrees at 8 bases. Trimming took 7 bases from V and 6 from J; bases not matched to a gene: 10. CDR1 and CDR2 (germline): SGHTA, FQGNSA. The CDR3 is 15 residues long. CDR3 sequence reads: CASTGARGGAGELFF. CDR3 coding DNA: TGTGCCAGCACCGGGGCCCGGGGGGGGGCCGGGGAGCTGTTTTTT.

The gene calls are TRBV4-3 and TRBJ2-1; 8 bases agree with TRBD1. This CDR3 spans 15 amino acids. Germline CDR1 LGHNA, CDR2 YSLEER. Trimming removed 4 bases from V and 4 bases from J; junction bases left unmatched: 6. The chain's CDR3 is CASSRDRRNYNEQFF. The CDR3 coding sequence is TGCGCCAGCAGCCGGGACAGGAGAAATTACAATGAGCAGTTCTTC.

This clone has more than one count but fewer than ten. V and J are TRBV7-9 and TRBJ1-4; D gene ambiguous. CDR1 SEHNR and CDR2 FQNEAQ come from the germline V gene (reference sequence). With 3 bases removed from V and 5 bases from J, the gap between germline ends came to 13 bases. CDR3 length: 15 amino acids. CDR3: CASSLRIDFNEKLFF. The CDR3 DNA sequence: TGTGCCAGCAGCTTGCGTATCGACTTCAATGAAAAACTGTTTTTT.